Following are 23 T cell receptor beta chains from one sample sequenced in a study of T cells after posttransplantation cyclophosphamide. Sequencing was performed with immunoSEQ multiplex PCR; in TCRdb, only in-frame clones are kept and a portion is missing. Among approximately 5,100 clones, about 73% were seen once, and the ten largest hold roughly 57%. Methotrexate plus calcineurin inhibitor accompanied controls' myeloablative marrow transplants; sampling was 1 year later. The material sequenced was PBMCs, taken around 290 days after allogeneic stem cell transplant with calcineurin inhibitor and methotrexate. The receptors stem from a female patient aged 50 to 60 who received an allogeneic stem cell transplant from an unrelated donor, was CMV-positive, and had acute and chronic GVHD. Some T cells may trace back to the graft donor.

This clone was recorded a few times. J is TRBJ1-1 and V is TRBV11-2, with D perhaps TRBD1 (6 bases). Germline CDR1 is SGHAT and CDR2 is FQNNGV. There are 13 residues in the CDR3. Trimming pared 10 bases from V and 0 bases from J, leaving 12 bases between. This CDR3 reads CATRQEMNTEAFF. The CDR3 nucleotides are TGTGCCACCAGACAGGAAATGAACACTGAAGCTTTCTTT.

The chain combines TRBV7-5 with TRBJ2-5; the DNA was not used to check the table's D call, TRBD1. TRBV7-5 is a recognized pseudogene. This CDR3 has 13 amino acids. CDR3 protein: CARSRQAEETQYF. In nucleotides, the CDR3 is TGTGCCAGAAGCCGCCAGGCAGAAGAGACCCAGTACTTC.

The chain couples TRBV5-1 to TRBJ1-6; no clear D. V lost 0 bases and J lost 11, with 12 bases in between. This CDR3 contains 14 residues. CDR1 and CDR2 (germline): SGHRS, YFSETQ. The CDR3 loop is CASSLGHSGAPLHF. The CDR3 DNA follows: TGCGCCAGCAGCTTGGGCCATTCGGGTGCACCCCTCCACTTT.

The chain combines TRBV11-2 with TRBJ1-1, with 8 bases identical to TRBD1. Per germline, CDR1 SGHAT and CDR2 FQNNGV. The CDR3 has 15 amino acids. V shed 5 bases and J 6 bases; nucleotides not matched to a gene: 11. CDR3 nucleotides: TGTGCCAGCAGCGTGATAACAGGGGGTGGGTCTGAAGCTTTCTTT. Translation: CASSVITGGGSEAFF. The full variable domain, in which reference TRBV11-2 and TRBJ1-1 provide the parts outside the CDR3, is EAGVAQSPRYKIIEKRQSVAFWCNPISGHATLYWYQQILGQGPKLLIQFQNNGVVDDSQLPKDRFSAERLKGVDSTLKIQPAKLEDSAVYLCASSVITGGGSEAFFGQGTRLTVV.

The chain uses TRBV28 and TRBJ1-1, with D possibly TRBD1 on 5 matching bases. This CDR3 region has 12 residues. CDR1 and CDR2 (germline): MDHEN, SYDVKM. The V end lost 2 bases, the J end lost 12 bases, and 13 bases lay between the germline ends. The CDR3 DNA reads TGTGCCAGCAGTTTAGGCAACAGGCCTCCTTTCTTT. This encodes CASSLGNRPPFF.

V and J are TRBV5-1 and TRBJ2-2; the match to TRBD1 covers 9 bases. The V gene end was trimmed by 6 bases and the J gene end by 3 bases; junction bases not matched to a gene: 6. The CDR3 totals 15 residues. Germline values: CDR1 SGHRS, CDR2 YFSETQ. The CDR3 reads CASTLDRGYTGELFF. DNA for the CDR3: TGCGCCAGCACCCTGGACAGGGGATACACCGGGGAGCTGTTTTTT. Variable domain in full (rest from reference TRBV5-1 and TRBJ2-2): KAGVTQTPRYLIKTRGQQVTLSCSPISGHRSVSWYQQTPGQGLQFLFEYFSETQRNKGNFPGRFSGRQFSNSRSEMNVSTLELGDSALYLCASTLDRGYTGELFFGEGSRLTVL.

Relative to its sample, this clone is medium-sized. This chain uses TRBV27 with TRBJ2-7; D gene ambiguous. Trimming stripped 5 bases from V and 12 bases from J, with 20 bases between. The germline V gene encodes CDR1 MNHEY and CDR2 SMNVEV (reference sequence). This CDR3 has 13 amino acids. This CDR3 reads CASSRPTYSPVYF. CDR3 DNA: TGTGCCAGCAGTCGACCGACTTATTCACCTGTGTACTTC.

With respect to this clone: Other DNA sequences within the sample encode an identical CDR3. The CDR3 nucleotides read TGTGCCAGCTCACCGAGGACAGAGAACACTGAAGCTTTCTTT. It specifies CASSPRTENTEAFF. This rearrangement joins TRBV18 to TRBJ1-1; D may be TRBD1 (6 bases). The CDR3 totals 14 residues. Germline V lookup: CDR1 KGHSH, CDR2 LQKENI. V was pared by 3 bases and J by 1 base, with 9 bases between.

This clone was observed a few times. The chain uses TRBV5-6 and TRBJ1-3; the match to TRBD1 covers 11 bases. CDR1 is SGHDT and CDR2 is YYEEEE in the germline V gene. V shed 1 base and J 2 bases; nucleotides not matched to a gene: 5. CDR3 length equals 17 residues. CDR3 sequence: CASSLYGQGAPGNTIYF. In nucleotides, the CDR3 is TGTGCCAGCAGCTTGTACGGACAGGGGGCGCCTGGAAACACCATATATTTT.

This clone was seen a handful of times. In nucleotides, the CDR3 is TGTGCCAGCAGCTTACAGGGTAACAGCCACTATGGCTACACCTTC. This gives the protein CASSLQGNSHYGYTF. The chain is built from TRBV11-2 and TRBJ1-2; tentatively, D is TRBD1 (5 bases). The CDR3 runs 15 residues. Germline assignment: CDR1 SGHAT and CDR2 FQNNGV. The V and J ends lost 2 bases and 3 bases respectively, with 13 bases between them.

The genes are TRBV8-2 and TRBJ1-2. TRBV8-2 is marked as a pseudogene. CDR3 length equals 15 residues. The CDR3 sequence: CGTILRITKTYGYTF. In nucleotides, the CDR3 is TGTGGCACTATCTTGAGGATAACGAAGACCTATGGCTACACCTTC.

CDR3 amino acids: CASSLTARYMNTEAFF. DNA of the CDR3: TGTGCCAGCAGCTTGACAGCCAGGTATATGAACACTGAAGCTTTCTTT. The rearrangement links TRBV7-9 to TRBJ1-1; possible D gene TRBD1, 5 bases. Trimming removed 3 bases from V and 0 bases from J, with 14 bases in between. From germline, CDR1 is SEHNR and CDR2 FQNEAQ (reference sequence). This CDR3 region has 16 residues.

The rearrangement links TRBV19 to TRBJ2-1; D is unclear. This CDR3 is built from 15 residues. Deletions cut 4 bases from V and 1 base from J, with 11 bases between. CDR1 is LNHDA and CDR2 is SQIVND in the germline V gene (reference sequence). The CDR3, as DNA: TGTGCCAGTAGTACCCTTTTTAGATCCTACAATGAGCAGTTCTTC. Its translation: CASSTLFRSYNEQFF.

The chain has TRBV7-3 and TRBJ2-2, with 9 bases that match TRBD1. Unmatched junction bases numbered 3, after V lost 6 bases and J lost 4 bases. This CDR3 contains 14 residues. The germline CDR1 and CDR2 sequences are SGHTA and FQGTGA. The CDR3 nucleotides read TGTGCCAGCAGTCGGGACAGGGTCACCGGGGAGCTGTTTTTT. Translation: CASSRDRVTGELFF.

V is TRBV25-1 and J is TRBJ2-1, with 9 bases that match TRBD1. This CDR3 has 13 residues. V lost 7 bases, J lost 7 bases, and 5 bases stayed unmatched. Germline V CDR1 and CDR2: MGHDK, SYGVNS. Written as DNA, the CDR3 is TGTGCCAGCATGGGACAGGGAGTAAATGAGCAGTTCTTC. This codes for CASMGQGVNEQFF.

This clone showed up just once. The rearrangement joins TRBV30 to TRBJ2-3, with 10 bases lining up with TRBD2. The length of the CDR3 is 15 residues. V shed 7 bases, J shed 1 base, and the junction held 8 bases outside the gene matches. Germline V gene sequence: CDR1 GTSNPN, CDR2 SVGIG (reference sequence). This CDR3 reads CAFRPGLAGTDTQYF. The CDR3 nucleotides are TGTGCCTTCAGACCCGGACTAGCGGGCACAGATACGCAGTATTTT.

CDR3 in amino acids: CASSLGTGGRTFTEAFF. In nucleotides, the CDR3 is TGTGCCAGCAGCTTAGGAACAGGGGGCCGGACGTTCACTGAAGCTTTCTTT. V gene TRBV11-2 combines with J gene TRBJ1-1; 9 bases fit TRBD1. CDR1 SGHAT and CDR2 FQNNGV come from the germline V gene. The CDR3 spans 17 residues. V lost 1 base to trimming and J lost 4 bases; unmatched junction nucleotides: 10.

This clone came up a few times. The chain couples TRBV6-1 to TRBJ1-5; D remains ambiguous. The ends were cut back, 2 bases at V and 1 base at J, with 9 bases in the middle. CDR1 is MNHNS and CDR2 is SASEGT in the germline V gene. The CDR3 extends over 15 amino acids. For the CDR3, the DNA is TGTGCCAGCAGTGAACAAGTCAGGAGCAATCAGCCCCAGCATTTT. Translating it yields CASSEQVRSNQPQHF.

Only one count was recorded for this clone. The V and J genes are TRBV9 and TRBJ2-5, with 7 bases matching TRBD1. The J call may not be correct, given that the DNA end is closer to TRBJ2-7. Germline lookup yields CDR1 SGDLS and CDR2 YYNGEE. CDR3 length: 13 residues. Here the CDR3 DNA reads TGTGCCAGCAGCGCGCAGGGGGCCTACGAGCAGTACTTC. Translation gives CASSAQGAYEQYF.

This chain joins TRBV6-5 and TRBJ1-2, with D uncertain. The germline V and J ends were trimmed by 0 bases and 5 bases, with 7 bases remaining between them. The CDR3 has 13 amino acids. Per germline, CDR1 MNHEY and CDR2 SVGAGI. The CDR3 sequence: CASSYSEQYGYTF. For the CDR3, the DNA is TGTGCCAGCAGTTACTCGGAGCAATATGGCTACACCTTC.

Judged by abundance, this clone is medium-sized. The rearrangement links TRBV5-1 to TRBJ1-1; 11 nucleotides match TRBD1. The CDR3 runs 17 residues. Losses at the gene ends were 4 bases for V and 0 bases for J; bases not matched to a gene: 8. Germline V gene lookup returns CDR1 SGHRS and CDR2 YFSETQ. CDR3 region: CASSQRDRGALNTEAFF. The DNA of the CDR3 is TGCGCCAGCAGCCAGAGGGACAGGGGGGCTTTGAACACTGAAGCTTTCTTT.

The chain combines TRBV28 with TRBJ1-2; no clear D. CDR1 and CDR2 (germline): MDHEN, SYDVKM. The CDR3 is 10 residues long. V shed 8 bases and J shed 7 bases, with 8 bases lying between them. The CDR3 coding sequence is TGTGCCAGCCTCGCGGGTGGCTACACCTTC. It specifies CASLAGGYTF.

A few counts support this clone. Here the CDR3 DNA reads TGTGCCAGCAGTTTCCCGGGACAGGGCAATCAGCCCCAGCATTTT. Its translation: CASSFPGQGNQPQHF. The chain is built from TRBV6-6 and TRBJ1-5, with TRBD1 matching over 8 bases. After removal of 4 bases from V and 2 bases from J, the junction contained 4 bases not matched to a gene. In germline, CDR1 is MNHNY, CDR2 SVGAGI (reference sequence). The CDR3 is 15 amino acids.